These T cell receptor beta chains were read from a single sample in a study of cytomegalovirus exposure and HLA in healthy donors. The protocol was immunoSEQ multiplex PCR, while the TCRdb copy is restricted to in-frame clones and leaves out a portion. This table holds roughly 100,000 clones, approximately 80% found once. The sample consisted of PBMCs. Receptors were obtained from a male donor in good health and CMV-seropositive. The CDR3 runs from the conserved cysteine through the conserved F or W.

j_gene | v_gene | CDR3aa
TRBJ2-7 | TRBV5-6 | CASSLVPSSYEQYF
TRBJ1-1 | TRBV7-8 | CASSLEQYSVNTEAFF
TRBJ2-5 | TRBV5-1 | CASSISSGGIRETQYF
TRBJ1-1 | TRBV27 | CASSPGTGGQRNTEAFF
TRBJ2-7 | TRBV20-1 | CSALGGYEQYF
TRBJ1-6 | TRBV6-1 | CASSERRGNGSPLHF
TRBJ2-7 | TRBV18 | CASSPYGGYEQYF
TRBJ2-5 | TRBV4-1 | CASSRYLGLQETQYF
TRBJ1-2 | TRBV4-2 | CASSQRYGDRDPYGYTF
TRBJ2-4 | TRBV7-6 | CASSRGALTKNIQYF
TRBJ2-1 | TRBV7-2 | CASSFDRDRWNEQFF
TRBJ2-7 | TRBV6-5 | CASSSRGLAEGEQYF
TRBJ2-5 | TRBV6-6 | CASSFGLAGPQETQYF
TRBJ2-7 | TRBV14 | CASSQRLAGGRLYEQYF
TRBJ1-1 | TRBV5-1 | CASSLQGSTEAFF
TRBJ2-5 | TRBV27 | CASSLGVGLAGIQETQYF
TRBJ1-1 | TRBV6-5 | CASSYRQRNTEAFF
TRBJ1-6 | TRBV19 | CASSPPAGRTSTLHF
TRBJ2-5 | TRBV10-3 | CAISRLWRGNETQYF
TRBJ1-4 | TRBV5-1 | CASSLTGQGNEKLFF
TRBJ1-1 | TRBV6-5 | CASFLQGNTEAFF
TRBJ1-5 | TRBV7-2 | CASSPSRSNQPQHF
TRBJ2-7 | TRBV30 | CAQRGGTGVEQYF
TRBJ1-2 | TRBV7-2 | CASSSPPEHYGYTF
TRBJ2-2 | TRBV30 | CAWGTGGAGELFF
TRBJ1-1 | TRBV5-1 | CASSLVGQGDTEAFF
TRBJ1-2 | TRBV6-6 | CASSVRGYGYTF
TRBJ2-7 | TRBV21-1 | CASRNLGTGVSYEQYF
TRBJ2-5 | TRBV4-2 | CASSQDNGGPNQETQYF
TRBJ1-5 | TRBV6-6 | CASSYVQGNQPQHF
TRBJ1-6 | TRBV6-5 | CASSWEDYSPLHF
TRBJ2-5 | TRBV5-1 | CASSLEPGTQYF
TRBJ1-1 | TRBV5-1 | CASSNSGGFTEAFF
TRBJ2-2 | TRBV5-1 | CASSFGTGGRNTGELFF
TRBJ2-7 | TRBV5-6 | CASSLEGTVYEQYF
TRBJ1-5 | TRBV6-1 | CASSEVQNQPQHF
TRBJ1-1 | TRBV2 | CASRSGHSNTEAFF
TRBJ2-7 | TRBV19 | CASSGQVAGEQYF
TRBJ1-4 | TRBV2 | CASSEDFEKLFF
TRBJ1-4 | TRBV7-2 | CASSFFSGQGEKLFF
TRBJ1-5 | TRBV7-6 | CASSSDGALNQPQHF
TRBJ2-7 | TRBV5-1 | CASSSGTGGGEQYF
TRBJ1-3 | TRBV19 | CASSIAGGNTIYF
TRBJ2-2 | TRBV5-1 | CASSLEGDGTGELFF
TRBJ1-6 | TRBV27 | CASSLSLQNSPLHF
TRBJ1-1 | TRBV30 | CAWSPASGKTFF
TRBJ1-2 | TRBV2 | CASGGGRGQGYGYTF
TRBJ1-2 | TRBV27 | CASSLAGEDYGYTF
TRBJ2-5 | TRBV19 | CASSWAIAGGQTQYF
TRBJ1-1 | TRBV2 | CASRRGTGDTEAFF
TRBJ2-1 | TRBV18 | CASSPPGLAGGRRYNEQFF
TRBJ2-5 | TRBV5-1 | CASSPGTGETETQYF
TRBJ2-2 | TRBV9 | CASSVSRGTGELFF
TRBJ2-7 | TRBV30 | CAYTRGNRAEQYF